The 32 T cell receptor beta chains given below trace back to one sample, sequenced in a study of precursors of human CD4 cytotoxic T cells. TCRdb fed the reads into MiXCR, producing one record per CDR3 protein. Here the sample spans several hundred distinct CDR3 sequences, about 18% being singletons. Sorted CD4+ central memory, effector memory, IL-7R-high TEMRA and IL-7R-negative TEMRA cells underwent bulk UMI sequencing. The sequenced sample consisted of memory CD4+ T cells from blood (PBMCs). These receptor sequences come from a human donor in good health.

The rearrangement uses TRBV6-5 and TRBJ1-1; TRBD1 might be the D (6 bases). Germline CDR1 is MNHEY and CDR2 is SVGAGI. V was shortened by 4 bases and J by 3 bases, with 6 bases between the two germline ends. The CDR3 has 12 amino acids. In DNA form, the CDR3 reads TGTGCCAGCAGTTGGGGGCACACTGAAGCTTTCTTT. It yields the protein CASSWGHTEAFF.

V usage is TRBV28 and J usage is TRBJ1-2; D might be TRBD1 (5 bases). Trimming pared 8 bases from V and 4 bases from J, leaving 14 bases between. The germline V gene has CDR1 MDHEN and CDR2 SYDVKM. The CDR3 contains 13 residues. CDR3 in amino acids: CASRKGDSYGYTF. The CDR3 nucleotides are TGTGCCAGCCGCAAAGGGGATTCCTATGGCTACACCTTC.

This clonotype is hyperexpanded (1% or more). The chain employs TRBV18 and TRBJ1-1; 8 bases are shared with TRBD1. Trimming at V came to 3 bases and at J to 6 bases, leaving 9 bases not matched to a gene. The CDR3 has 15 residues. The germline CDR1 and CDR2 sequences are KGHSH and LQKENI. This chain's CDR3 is CASSPSRDRYSEAFF. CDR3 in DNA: TGTGCCAGCTCACCGTCCCGGGACAGGTACTCTGAAGCTTTCTTT.

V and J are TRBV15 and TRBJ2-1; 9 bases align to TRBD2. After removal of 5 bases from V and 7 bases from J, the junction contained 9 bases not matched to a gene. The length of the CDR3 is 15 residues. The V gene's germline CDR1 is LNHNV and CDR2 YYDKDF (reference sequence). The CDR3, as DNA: TGTGCCACCAGCGTTCTCGGGGCGGGGGGGAATGAGCAGTTCTTC. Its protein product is CATSVLGAGGNEQFF.

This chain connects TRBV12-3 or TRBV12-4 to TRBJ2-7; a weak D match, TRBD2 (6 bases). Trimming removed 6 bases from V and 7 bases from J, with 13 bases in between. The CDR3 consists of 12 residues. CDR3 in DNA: TGTGCCAGCAGACCGGGAGACCGGGAGCAGTACTTC. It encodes CASRPGDREQYF.

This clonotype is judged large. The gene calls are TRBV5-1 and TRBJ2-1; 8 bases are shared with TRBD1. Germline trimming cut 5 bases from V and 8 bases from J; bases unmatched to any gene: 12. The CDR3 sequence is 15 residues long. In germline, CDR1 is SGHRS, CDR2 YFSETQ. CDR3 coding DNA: TGCGCCAGCAGTTGGACAGGGCAAGGAACCTATGAGCAGTTCTTC. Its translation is CASSWTGQGTYEQFF. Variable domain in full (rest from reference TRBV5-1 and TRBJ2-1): KAGVTQTPRYLIKTRGQQVTLSCSPISGHRSVSWYQQTPGQGLQFLFEYFSETQRNKGNFPGRFSGRQFSNSRSEMNVSTLELGDSALYLCASSWTGQGTYEQFFGPGTRLTVL.

The DNA for the CDR3 is TGCAGCGTTGATGTCTCTGGGGTCAACTATGGCTACACCTTC. Protein sequence: CSVDVSGVNYGYTF. This chain uses TRBV29-1 with TRBJ1-2; D is unresolved. CDR1 SQVTM and CDR2 ANQGSEA come from the germline V gene. There are 14 residues in the CDR3. V lost 3 bases and J 2 bases, leaving 13 bases between the germline ends.

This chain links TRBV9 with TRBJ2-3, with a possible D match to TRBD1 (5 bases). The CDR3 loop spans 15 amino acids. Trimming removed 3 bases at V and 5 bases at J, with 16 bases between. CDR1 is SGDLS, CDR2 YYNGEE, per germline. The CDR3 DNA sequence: TGTGCCAGCAGCGCCGACAGTGGCGACAGAGATACGCAGTATTTT. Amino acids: CASSADSGDRDTQYF.

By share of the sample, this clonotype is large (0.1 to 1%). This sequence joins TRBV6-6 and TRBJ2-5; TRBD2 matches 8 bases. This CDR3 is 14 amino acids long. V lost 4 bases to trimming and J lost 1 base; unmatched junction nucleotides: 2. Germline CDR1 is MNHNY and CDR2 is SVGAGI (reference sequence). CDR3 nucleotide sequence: TGTGCCAGCAGTTTAACTAGCGGCCAAGAGACCCAGTACTTC. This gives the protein CASSLTSGQETQYF.

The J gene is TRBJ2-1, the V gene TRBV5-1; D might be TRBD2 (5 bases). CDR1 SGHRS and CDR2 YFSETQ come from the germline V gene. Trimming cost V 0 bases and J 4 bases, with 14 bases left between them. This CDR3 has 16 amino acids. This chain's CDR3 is CASSLVAGPEYNEQFF. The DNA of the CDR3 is TGCGCCAGCAGCTTGGTGGCGGGCCCCGAATACAATGAGCAGTTCTTC.

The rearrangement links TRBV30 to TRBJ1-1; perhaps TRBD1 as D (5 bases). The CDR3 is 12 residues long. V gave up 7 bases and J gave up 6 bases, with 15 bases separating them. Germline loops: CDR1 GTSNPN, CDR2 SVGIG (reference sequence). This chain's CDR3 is CASRRWGAEAFF. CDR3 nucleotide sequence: TGTGCCTCCCGACGATGGGGGGCTGAAGCTTTCTTT.

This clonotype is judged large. CDR3 nucleotide sequence: TGCGCCAGCAGTCTCGGGAGATCTGCCTACAATGAGCAGTTCTTC. Its translation: CASSLGRSAYNEQFF. J is TRBJ2-1 and V is TRBV4-1; TRBD2 is a possible D gene (6 bases). The V gene's germline CDR1 is MGHRA and CDR2 YSYEKL. Trimming cost V 6 bases and J 2 bases, with 14 bases left between them. This CDR3 region has 15 residues.

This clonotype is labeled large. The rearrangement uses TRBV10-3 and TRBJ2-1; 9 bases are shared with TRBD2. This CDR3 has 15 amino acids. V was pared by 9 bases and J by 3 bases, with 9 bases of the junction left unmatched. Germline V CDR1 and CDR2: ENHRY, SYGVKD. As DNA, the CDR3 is TGTGCCATAACCTCCGCGACTAGCGGCTACAATGAGCAGTTCTTC. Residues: CAITSATSGYNEQFF.

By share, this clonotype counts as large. This CDR3 is CASSLYRSDQNTGELFF. For the CDR3, the DNA is TGTGCCAGCAGTTTATATCGTAGCGACCAGAACACCGGGGAGCTGTTTTTT. The chain employs TRBV12-3 or TRBV12-4 and TRBJ2-2; maybe TRBD2 (5 bases). There are 17 residues in the CDR3. Trimming removed 2 bases from V and 1 base from J, with 14 bases in between.

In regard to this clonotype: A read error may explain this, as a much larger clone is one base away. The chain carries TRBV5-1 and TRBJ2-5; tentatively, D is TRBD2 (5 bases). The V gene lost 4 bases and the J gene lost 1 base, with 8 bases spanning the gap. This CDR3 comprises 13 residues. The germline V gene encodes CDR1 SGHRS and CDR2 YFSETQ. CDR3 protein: CASSSGAQETQYF. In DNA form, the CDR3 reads TGCGCCAGCAGCAGCGGCGCCCAAGAGACCCAGTACTTC.

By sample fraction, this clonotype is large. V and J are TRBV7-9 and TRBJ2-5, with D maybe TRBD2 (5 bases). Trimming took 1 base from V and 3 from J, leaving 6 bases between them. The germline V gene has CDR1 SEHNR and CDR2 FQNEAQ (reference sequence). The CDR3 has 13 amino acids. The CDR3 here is CASSLVGEETQYF. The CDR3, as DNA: TGTGCCAGCAGCTTAGTGGGAGAAGAGACCCAGTACTTC.

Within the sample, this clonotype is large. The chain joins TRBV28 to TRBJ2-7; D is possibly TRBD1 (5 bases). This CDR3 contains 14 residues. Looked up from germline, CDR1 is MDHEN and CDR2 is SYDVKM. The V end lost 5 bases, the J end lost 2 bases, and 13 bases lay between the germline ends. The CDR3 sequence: CASSLSQAPYEQYF. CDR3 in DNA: TGTGCCAGCAGTCTTTCACAGGCTCCCTACGAGCAGTACTTC. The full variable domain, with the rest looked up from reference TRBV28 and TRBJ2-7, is DVKVTQSSRYLVKRTGEKVFLECVQDMDHENMFWYRQDPGLGLRLIYFSYDVKMKEKGDIPEGYSVSREKKERFSLILESASTNQTSMYLCASSLSQAPYEQYFGPGTRLTVT.

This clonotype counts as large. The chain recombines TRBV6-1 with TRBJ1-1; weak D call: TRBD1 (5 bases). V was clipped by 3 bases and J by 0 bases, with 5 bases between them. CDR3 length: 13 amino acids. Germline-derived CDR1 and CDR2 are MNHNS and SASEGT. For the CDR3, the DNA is TGTGCCAGCAGTGAGACAGTGAACACTGAAGCTTTCTTT. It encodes CASSETVNTEAFF.

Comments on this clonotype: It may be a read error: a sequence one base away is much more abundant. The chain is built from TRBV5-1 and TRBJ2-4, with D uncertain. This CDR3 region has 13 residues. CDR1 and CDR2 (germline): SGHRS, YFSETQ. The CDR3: CASSLAQKNMQYF. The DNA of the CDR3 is TGCGCCAGCAGCCTGGCGCAGAAAAACATGCAGTACTTC.

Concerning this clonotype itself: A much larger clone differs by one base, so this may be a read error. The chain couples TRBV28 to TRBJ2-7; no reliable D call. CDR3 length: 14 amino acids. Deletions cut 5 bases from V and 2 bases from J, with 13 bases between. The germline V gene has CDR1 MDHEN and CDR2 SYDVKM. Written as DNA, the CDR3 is TGTGCCAGCAGTCTTTCACTGGCTCCCTACGAGCAGTACTTC. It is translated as CASSLSLAPYEQYF. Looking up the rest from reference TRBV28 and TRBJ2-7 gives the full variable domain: DVKVTQSSRYLVKRTGEKVFLECVQDMDHENMFWYRQDPGLGLRLIYFSYDVKMKEKGDIPEGYSVSREKKERFSLILESASTNQTSMYLCASSLSLAPYEQYFGPGTRLTVT.

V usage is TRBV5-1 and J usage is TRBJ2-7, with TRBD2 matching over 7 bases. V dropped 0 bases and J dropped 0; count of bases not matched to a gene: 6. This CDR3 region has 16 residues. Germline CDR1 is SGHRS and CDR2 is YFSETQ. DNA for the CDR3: TGCGCCAGCAGCTTGGGGCTAGCGGAAAGCTCCTACGAGCAGTACTTC. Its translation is CASSLGLAESSYEQYF.

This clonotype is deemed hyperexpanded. This CDR3 is CASSLVGNSGSGNTIYF. The CDR3 nucleotides are TGTGCCAGCAGCTTAGTTGGGAATTCAGGGTCTGGAAACACCATATATTTT. The J gene is TRBJ1-3, the V gene TRBV7-2; weak D call: TRBD1 (5 bases). This CDR3 contains 17 residues. The V end lost 1 base, the J end lost 1 base, and 14 bases lay between the germline ends. Germline V CDR1 and CDR2: SGHTA, FQGNSA.

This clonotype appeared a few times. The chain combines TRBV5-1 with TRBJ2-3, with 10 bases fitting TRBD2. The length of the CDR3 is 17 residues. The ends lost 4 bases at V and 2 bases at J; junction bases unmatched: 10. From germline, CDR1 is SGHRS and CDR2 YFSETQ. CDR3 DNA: TGCGCCAGCAGCCTAGGACTAGCGGAGAGCTCCACAGATACGCAGTATTTT. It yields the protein CASSLGLAESSTDTQYF.

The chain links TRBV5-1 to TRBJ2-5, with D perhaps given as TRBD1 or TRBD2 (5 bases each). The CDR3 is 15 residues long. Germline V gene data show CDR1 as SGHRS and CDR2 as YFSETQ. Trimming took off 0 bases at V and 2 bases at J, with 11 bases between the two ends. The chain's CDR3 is CASSLAGSGQETQYF. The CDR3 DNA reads TGCGCCAGCAGCTTGGCAGGGAGCGGTCAAGAGACCCAGTACTTC.

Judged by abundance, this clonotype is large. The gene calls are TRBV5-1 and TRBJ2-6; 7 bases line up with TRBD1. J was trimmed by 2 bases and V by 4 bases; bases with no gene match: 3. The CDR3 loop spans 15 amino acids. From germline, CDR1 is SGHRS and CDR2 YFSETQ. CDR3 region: CASSLDRAGANVLTF. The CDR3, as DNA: TGCGCCAGCAGCCTCGACAGGGCTGGGGCCAACGTCCTGACTTTC.

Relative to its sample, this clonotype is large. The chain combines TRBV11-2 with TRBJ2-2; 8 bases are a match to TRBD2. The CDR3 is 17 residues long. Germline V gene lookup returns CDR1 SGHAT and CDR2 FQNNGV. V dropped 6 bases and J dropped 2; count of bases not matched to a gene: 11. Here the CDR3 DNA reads TGTGCCAGCAGACAGGGACGGGGGGGCCCCAACACCGGGGAGCTGTTTTTT. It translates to CASRQGRGGPNTGELFF.

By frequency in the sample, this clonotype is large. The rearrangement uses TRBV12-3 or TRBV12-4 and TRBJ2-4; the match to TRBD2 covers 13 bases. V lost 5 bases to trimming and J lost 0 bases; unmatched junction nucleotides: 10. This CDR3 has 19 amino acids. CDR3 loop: CASSPETSGGPLAKNIQYF. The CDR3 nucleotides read TGTGCCAGCAGTCCAGAGACTAGCGGGGGGCCTCTAGCCAAAAACATTCAGTACTTC.

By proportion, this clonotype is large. The CDR3: CASSQVSGELFF. The CDR3 bases are TGTGCCAGCAGCCAGGTTAGCGGGGAGCTGTTTTTT. The rearrangement uses TRBV4-2 and TRBJ2-2; D unresolved. The V and J ends lost 3 bases and 7 bases respectively, with 6 bases between them. The CDR3 is made up of 12 amino acids. The V gene's germline CDR1 is LGHNA and CDR2 YNFKEQ.

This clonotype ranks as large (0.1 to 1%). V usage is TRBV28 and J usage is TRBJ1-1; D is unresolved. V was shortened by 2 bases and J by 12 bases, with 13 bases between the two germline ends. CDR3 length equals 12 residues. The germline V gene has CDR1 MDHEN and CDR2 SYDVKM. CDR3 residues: CASSLGTRRPFF. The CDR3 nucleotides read TGTGCCAGCAGTTTAGGTACTCGCCGTCCTTTCTTT.

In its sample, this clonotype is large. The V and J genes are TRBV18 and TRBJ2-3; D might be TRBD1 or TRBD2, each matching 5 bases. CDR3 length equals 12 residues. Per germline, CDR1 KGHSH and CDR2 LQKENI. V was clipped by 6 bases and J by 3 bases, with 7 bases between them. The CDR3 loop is CASSGTTDTQYF. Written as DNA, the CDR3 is TGTGCCAGCTCCGGGACGACAGATACGCAGTATTTT.

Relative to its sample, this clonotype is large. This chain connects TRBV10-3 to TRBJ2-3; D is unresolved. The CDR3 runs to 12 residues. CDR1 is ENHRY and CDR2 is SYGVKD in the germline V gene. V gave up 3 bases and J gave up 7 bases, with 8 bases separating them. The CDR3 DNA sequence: TGTGCCATCAGTGAAACGGGCAATACGCAGTATTTT. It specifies CAISETGNTQYF.

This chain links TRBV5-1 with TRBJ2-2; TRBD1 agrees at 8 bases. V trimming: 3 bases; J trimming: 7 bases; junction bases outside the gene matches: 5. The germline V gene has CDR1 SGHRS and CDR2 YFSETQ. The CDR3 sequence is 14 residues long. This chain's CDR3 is CASSWTGRYGELFF. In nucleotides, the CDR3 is TGCGCCAGCAGCTGGACAGGGCGGTACGGGGAGCTGTTTTTT.